The text below deals with one T cell receptor beta chain. These data are taken from a study of chemoradiotherapy in HPV16-positive cancers. The protocol was immunoSEQ multiplex PCR, while the TCRdb copy is restricted to in-frame clones and leaves out a portion. The sample carries under 6,500 clones, about 91% recorded once. Over chemoradiotherapy, repertoires were sampled more than once. Here the sequenced sample was blood, taken from a patient who underwent chemoradiotherapy. The sequence was obtained from a human donor with HPV-associated anogenital cancer.

CDR3 residues: CASSLAGTGHNEQFF. The CDR3 bases are TGCGCCAGCAGCTTGGCCGGGACAGGGCACAATGAGCAGTTCTTC. The J gene is TRBJ2-1, the V gene TRBV5-1; 9 bases align to TRBD1. The length of the CDR3 is 15 residues. The ends lost 0 bases at V and 5 bases at J; junction bases unmatched: 3. CDR1 is SGHRS and CDR2 is YFSETQ in the germline V gene.